The source of this T cell receptor (beta chain) is a study of cytomegalovirus exposure and HLA in healthy donors. This clone was seen just once. Its cognate antigen is unknown. Germline V CDR1 and CDR2: MNHEY, SVGAGI. Trimming pared 7 bases from V and 6 bases from J, leaving 12 bases between. There are 13 residues in the CDR3. Whole-study findings and limits: Published work reported that the classifier diagnosed cytomegalovirus status with high specificity and sensitivity.

The PCR employed 60 Vbeta primers together with 13 Jbeta primers. Sequencing used immunoSEQ multiplex PCR; TCRdb keeps in-frame clones, though not all of them. Of around 120,000 clones in the sample, 80% were seen once. This receptor was identified in a male donor in good health and CMV-seronegative. V and J are TRBV6-5 and TRBJ2-2, with D possibly being TRBD2 (5 bases). Sequencing used PBMCs. CDR3 nucleotide sequence: TGTGCCAGCACCGCACTAGGGTCCGGGGAGCTGTTTTTT. Protein product: CASTALGSGELFF.